This record concerns one T cell receptor (beta chain) sequence. Some clones are missing from TCRdb's copy, which holds only in-frame ones; the method was immunoSEQ multiplex PCR. The table lists approximately 230,000 clones, just over 85% of them singletons. This sample was included in a study of blood T cell repertoires in COVID-19. Study at large: Whether acute or convalescent, the COVID-19 samples came from the United States, Italy and Spain.

Germline V gives CDR1 SGHVS, CDR2 FQNEAQ. J gave up 3 bases and V 1 base, and 6 bases lay outside the gene matches. The CDR3 spans 15 residues. The chain recombines TRBV7-8 with TRBJ2-7, with 7 nucleotides matching TRBD1. The receptor was isolated from a man aged 25-45 years who had recovered from COVID-19. Sequencing was carried out using peripheral blood. Written as DNA, the CDR3 is TGTGCCAGCAGCTTAGGTGGGACAGAGTACTACGAGCAGTACTTC. It specifies CASSLGGTEYYEQYF.